This T cell receptor beta chain was sequenced for a study of T cell responses to AZD1222 COVID-19 vaccine. Background on the study: Researchers grouped second doses given at about 4 or about 12 weeks into one pool. The study, taken as a whole, reports: Donor demographics were predominantly white British with a female majority; clonal diversity may be underestimated. Recipients of AZD1222 seropositive at baseline numbered only 6 or 7. A rise in Spike-specific TCR breadth and depth followed two AZD1222 doses.

Clones were sequenced by immunoSEQ multiplex PCR, and TCRdb holds only the in-frame ones, with some missing. The sample has approximately 170,000 clones, 85% to 95% seen once. Concerning this clone itself: Its antigen is not identified.

Germline trimming cut 0 bases from V and 9 bases from J; bases unmatched to any gene: 7. The CDR3 loop spans 16 amino acids. Looked up from germline, CDR1 is SGHAT and CDR2 is FQNNGV. The chain recombines TRBV11-2 with TRBJ2-1, with 11 bases that match TRBD2. The sequences come from peripheral blood, collected on day 0 of AZD1222 vaccination. This sequence originates from an adult in good health. CDR3 sequence: CASSLDQLAGETEQFF. In DNA, the CDR3 is TGTGCCAGCAGCTTAGATCAACTAGCGGGAGAAACTGAGCAGTTCTTC.